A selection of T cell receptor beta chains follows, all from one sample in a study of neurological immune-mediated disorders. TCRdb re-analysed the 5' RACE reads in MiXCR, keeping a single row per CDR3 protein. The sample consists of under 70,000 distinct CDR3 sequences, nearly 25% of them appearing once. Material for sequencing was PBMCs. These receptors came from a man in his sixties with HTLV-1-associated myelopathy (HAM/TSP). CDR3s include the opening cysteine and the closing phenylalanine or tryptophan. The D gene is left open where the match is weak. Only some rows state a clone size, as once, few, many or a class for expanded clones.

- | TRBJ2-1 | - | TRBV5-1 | TGCGCCAGCAGCCAGGGTGTCTACAATGAGCAGTTCTTC | CASSQGVYNEQFF
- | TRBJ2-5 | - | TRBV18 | TGTGCCAGCTCACCGCTAGGTGGCGGCGCGGAGACCCAGTACTTC | CASSPLGGGAETQYF
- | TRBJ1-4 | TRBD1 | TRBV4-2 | TGTGCCAGCCAGAGGACAGGGGGCGATGAAAAACTGTTTTTT | CASQRTGGDEKLFF
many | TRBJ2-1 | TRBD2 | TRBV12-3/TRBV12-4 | TGTGCCAGCAGTTTAGGGGTAGGAGCGGGAGCCCCCTCCTACAATGAGCAGTTCTTC | CASSLGVGAGAPSYNEQFF
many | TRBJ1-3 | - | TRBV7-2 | TGTGCCAGCAGCTTAGTAGGGGGCTCTGGAAACACCATATATTTT | CASSLVGGSGNTIYF
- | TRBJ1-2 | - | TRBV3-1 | TGTGCCAGCAGCCAAGAAGGCAGTCACGCCTCTAACTATGGCTACACCTTC | CASSQEGSHASNYGYTF
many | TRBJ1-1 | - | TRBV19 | TGTGCCACCCAGACCTTGCAGGGAAGAGCTGAAGCTTTCTTT | CATQTLQGRAEAFF
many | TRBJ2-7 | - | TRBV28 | TGTGCCAGCAGCCGCGGACTGAACTACGAGCAGTACTTC | CASSRGLNYEQYF
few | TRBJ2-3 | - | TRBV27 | TGTGCCAGCAGCCATAACCTTGGGACGGTTGGGGCTACGCAGTATTTT | CASSHNLGTVGATQYF
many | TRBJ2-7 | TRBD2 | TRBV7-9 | TGTGCCAGCAGCCGAGGACTAGCGGGGGAAGCCTGGGGGCAGTACTTC | CASSRGLAGEAWGQYF
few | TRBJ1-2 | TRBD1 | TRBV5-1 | TGCGCCAGCAGCCTGGGGACAGCGGACAACTATGGCTACACCTTC | CASSLGTADNYGYTF
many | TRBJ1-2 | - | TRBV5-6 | TGTGCCAGCACCACTACGGGGGCAGAGCCTTTCACCTTC | CASTTTGAEPFTF
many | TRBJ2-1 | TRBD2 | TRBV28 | TGTGCCAGCAGTTTAGGTTCTGCGGGAGGCCGAAACAATGAGCAGTTCTTC | CASSLGSAGGRNNEQFF
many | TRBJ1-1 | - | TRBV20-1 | TGCAGTGCCAAAACAGGGTTGAACACTGAAGCTTTCTTT | CSAKTGLNTEAFF
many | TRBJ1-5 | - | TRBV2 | TGTGCCAGCAGTGCCCCCGGGGGGGACCATCAGCCCCAGCATTTT | CASSAPGGDHQPQHF
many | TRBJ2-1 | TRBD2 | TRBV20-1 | TGCAGTGCCAAGGGACTAGCGGGGCGGCGTGAGCAGTTCTTC | CSAKGLAGRREQFF
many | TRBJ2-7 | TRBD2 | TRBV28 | TGTGCCAGCAGTCCCGGGGGGGCCTACGAGCAGTACTTC | CASSPGGAYEQYF
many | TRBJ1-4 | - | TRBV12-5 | TGTGCTAGTGGTTTGCACAGAGGTGAAAAACTGTTTTTT | CASGLHRGEKLFF
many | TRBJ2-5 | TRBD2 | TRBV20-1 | TGCAGTGCCCCCGTTCCGGCGGGGCGGGAGTTCTCAGAGACCCAGTACTTC | CSAPVPAGREFSETQYF
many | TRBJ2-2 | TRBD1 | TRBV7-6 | TGTGCCAGCAGCTTAAGGACAGGCACCGGGGAGCTGTTTTTT | CASSLRTGTGELFF
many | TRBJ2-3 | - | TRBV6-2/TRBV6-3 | TGTGCCAGCAGTTACTCGATTTTGTATGGGGCAGATACGCAGTATTTT | CASSYSILYGADTQYF
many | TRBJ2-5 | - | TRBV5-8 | TGTGCCAGCAGCTTGCACGTCGGGGAGACCCAGTACTTC | CASSLHVGETQYF
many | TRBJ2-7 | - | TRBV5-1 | TGCGCCAGCAGCTACAGGGTCAACGAGCAGTACTTC | CASSYRVNEQYF
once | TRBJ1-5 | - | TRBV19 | TGTGCCAGTAGTATAGGATACAGGGCCCAGCAGCCCCAGCATTTT | CASSIGYRAQQPQHF
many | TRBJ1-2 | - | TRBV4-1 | TGCGCCAGCAGCCAAGAATTTGACTCAGGAACAGGCTACACCTTC | CASSQEFDSGTGYTF
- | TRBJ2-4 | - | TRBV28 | TGTGCCAGCAGTTTATATTTGTTGGCAGGGTCGGGAAACATTCAGTACTTC | CASSLYLLAGSGNIQYF
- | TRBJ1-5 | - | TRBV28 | TGTGCCAGCAGTTTCACCACGGGTCTAAATCAGCCCCAGCATTTT | CASSFTTGLNQPQHF
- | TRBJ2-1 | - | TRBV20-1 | TGCAGTGCTAGCGGGACCACTAACAATGAGCAGTTCTTC | CSASGTTNNEQFF
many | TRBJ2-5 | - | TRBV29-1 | TGCAGCGTTGAAGGTCGGGTCGGGCAAGAGACCCAGTACTTC | CSVEGRVGQETQYF
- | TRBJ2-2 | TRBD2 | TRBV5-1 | TGCGCCAGCAGCTTGGGACTAGCGGGAGGGAAGAACACCGGGGAGCTGTTTTTT | CASSLGLAGGKNTGELFF
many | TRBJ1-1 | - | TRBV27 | TGTGCCAGCAGTTTATCGGCAAAGGGGTTAACTGAAGCTTTCTTT | CASSLSAKGLTEAFF
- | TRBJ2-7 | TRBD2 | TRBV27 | TGTGCCAGCAGACGACATCTCCCGGGGACTAGCGGGAGCAAGCGTTACGAGCAGTACTTC | CASRRHLPGTSGSKRYEQYF
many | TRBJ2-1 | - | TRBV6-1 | TGTGCCAGTTCGGGACTCTGGAATGAGCAGTTCTTC | CASSGLWNEQFF
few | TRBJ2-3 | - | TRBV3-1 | TGTGCCAGCAGCCCAGGCCAGACTAACACAGATACGCAGTATTTT | CASSPGQTNTDTQYF
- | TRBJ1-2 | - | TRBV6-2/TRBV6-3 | TGTGCCAGCAGCGTGTCTAACTATGGCTACACCTTC | CASSVSNYGYTF
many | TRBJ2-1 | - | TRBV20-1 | TGCAGTGCTACCAAGGGCTCCTACAATGAGCAGTTCTTC | CSATKGSYNEQFF
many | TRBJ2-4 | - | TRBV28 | TGTGCCAGCAGATTTGAGGCCATTCAGTACTTC | CASRFEAIQYF
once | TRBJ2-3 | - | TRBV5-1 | TGCGCCAGCAGCTTGGTGTACAGCAGCACAGATACGCAGTATTTT | CASSLVYSSTDTQYF
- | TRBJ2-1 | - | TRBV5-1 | TGCGCCAGCAGCCCAGAAGGGACCCCATCATACAATGAGCAGTTCTTC | CASSPEGTPSYNEQFF
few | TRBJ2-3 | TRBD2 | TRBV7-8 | TGTGCCAGCAGCTTAGACGCGCGGGAGGCCGCAGATACGCAGTATTTT | CASSLDAREAADTQYF
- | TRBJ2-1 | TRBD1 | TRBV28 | TGTGCCACGGTCAGGGGGACAGGGGGGTTTGAGCAGTTCTTC | CATVRGTGGFEQFF
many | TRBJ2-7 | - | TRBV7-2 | TGTGCCAGCAGCTTAGATTCCCTCGGGGTAAGGGAGCAGTACTTC | CASSLDSLGVREQYF
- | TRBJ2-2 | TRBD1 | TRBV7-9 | TGTGCCAGCAGCATATCCGGGACAGGGAACACCGGGGAGCTGTTTTTT | CASSISGTGNTGELFF